This T cell receptor (beta chain) comes out of a study of CD8+ T cells in alopecia areata. Points from the study as a whole: Whereas mice showed it more clearly, TCR sharing across patients was murkier, possibly because of HLA. Normal-skin resident alphabeta T cells also appear among scalp sample sequences. With tofacitinib ongoing, many expanded lesional clones persisted in both scalp and blood.

CDR3 length: 10 amino acids. In germline, CDR1 is MNHNS, CDR2 SASEGT. V was clipped by 10 bases and J by 9 bases, with 11 bases between them. On this clone: The antigen is undetermined.

Sequencing templates came from extracted RNA that was reverse transcribed into cDNA. TCRdb's copy holds only in-frame clones and misses some; the assay was immunoSEQ multiplex PCR. The sample holds about 110,000 clones, roughly 84% seen once. Treatment indicated: oral pan-JAK inhibitor, 5-10 mg twice daily. The J gene is TRBJ2-3, the V gene TRBV6-1, with no clear D. The material was CD8+ T cells sorted from blood, obtained at week 24, from a patient treated with tofacitinib. This receptor was obtained from a human donor with alopecia areata. In nucleotides, the CDR3 is TGTGCCATCTCGGGTGTCACGCAGTATTTT. It encodes CAISGVTQYF.